This T cell receptor beta chain was recovered during a study of shared clonotypes between healthy human individuals. Produced via immunoSEQ multiplex PCR; TCRdb's table is partial and in-frame only. The table shows about 1 million clones, with under 80% occurring only once. The CDR3 totals 14 residues. Germline CDR1 is SGHNT and CDR2 is YYREEE (reference sequence). In regard to this clone: A single base separates this from a much larger clone, so it may be a read error.

This clonotype originated in a man aged 18-30 years in good health. The sequenced material came from memory CD4+ T cells sorted from blood. The subset is: CD45RA-negative fraction. The chain joins TRBV5-4 to TRBJ2-5; D remains unclear. CDR3 nucleotide sequence: TGTGCCAACAGCACCCAGTCGGGCCAAGAGACCCAGTACTTC. Translation: CANSTQSGQETQYF. The full variable domain, completed using reference TRBV5-4 and TRBJ2-5, is ETGVTQSPTHLIKTRGQQVTLRCSSQSGHNTVSWYQQALGQGPQFIFQYYREEENGRGNFPPRFSGLQFPNYSSELNVNALELDDSALYLCANSTQSGQETQYFGPGTRLLVL.